The 19 T cell receptor beta chains reported below all come from one sample, sequenced in a study of T cells in Graves' hyperthyroidism and ophthalmopathy. Authors of the study amplified TCR beta CDR3 regions from RNA transcripts. The HTBI primer set served for first-round RT-PCR of the TCR CDR3. Via MiXCR, TCRdb re-called the multiplex PCR reads, giving one row per CDR3 protein. The sample includes 480,000 or so distinct CDR3 sequences, around 43% of them seen just once. Sequenced material: peripheral blood or thyroid tissue (not recorded which). These receptors came from an adult woman with Graves' disease, either hyperthyroidism or ophthalmopathy (not recorded which).

This clonotype was detected many times. The chain is built from TRBV20-1 and TRBJ1-2; D call uncertain. This CDR3 contains 11 residues. Germline assignment: CDR1 DFQATT and CDR2 SNEGSKA (reference sequence). Deletions cut 6 bases from V and 13 bases from J, with 18 bases between. The CDR3 sequence is CSAHDAGRGTF. The CDR3 DNA follows: TGCAGTGCACACGACGCAGGACGCGGCACCTTC.

This chain joins TRBV2 and TRBJ2-1; 11 positions match TRBD2. The CDR3 is 16 amino acids. Germline values: CDR1 SNHLY, CDR2 FYNNEI. With V trimmed by 2 bases and J by 9 bases, 9 bases remained unmatched. CDR3 in amino acids: CASSERLAGGLGEQFF. For the CDR3, the DNA is TGTGCCAGCAGTGAAAGATTAGCGGGAGGGTTGGGTGAGCAGTTCTTC.

The chain links TRBV7-8 to TRBJ2-7, with 9 bases matching TRBD2. The CDR3 totals 15 residues. V lost 5 bases to trimming and J lost 2 bases; unmatched junction nucleotides: 7. The germline CDR1 and CDR2 sequences are SGHVS and FQNEAQ. DNA for the CDR3: TGTGCCAGCAGCGGAATAGCGGGAGACACCTACGAGCAGTACTTC. It translates to CASSGIAGDTYEQYF.

The chain is built from TRBV27 and TRBJ1-1; no definite D call. The CDR3 loop spans 13 amino acids. CDR1 MNHEY and CDR2 SMNVEV come from the germline V gene (reference sequence). The V and J ends lost 8 bases and 8 bases respectively, with 18 bases between them. This CDR3 is CASRPRGSVEAFF. The CDR3 DNA is TGTGCCAGCCGCCCTCGCGGGTCTGTGGAAGCTTTCTTT.

This rearrangement joins TRBV7-9 to TRBJ2-1; unclear D gene. The V gene's germline CDR1 is SEHNR and CDR2 FQNEAQ (reference sequence). The CDR3 runs 13 residues. V gave up 2 bases and J gave up 5 bases, with 7 bases separating them. The DNA for the CDR3 is TGTGCCAGCAGCTTACAACCTAACAATGAGCAGTTCTTC. Translation gives CASSLQPNNEQFF.

V and J are TRBV3-1 and TRBJ1-6, with D perhaps matching TRBD1 (5 bases). This CDR3 has 15 residues. Germline V gene sequence: CDR1 LGHDT, CDR2 YNNKEL (reference sequence). V lost 4 bases and J 6 bases, leaving 13 bases between the germline ends. This CDR3 is CASSPRQYFNSPLHF. The CDR3 coding sequence is TGTGCCAGCAGCCCGCGACAGTACTTTAATTCACCCCTCCACTTT.

This clonotype was picked up many times. The CDR3 nucleotides are TGTGCCAGCAGCGACCCGACTAGCGGGATAGGAGAGACCCAGTACTTC. Translating gives CASSDPTSGIGETQYF. The chain couples TRBV7-9 to TRBJ2-5, with 11 bases identical to TRBD2. V lost 5 bases and J lost 4; bases outside the gene matches: 9. The germline gives CDR1 SEHNR, CDR2 FQNEAQ (reference sequence). The CDR3 sequence is 16 residues long.

This clonotype was detected a few times. Just one base apart from a much larger clone, this may be a read error. The rearrangement uses TRBV20-1 and TRBJ2-5, with 7 positions matching TRBD1. The CDR3 runs 15 residues. The junction had 9 bases not matched to a gene; V was cut back by 4 bases and J by 1 base. Germline V CDR1 and CDR2: DFQATT, SNEGSKA (reference sequence). CDR3 loop: CSATFEGQLQETQYF. The CDR3, as DNA: TGCAGTGCTACCTTCGAGGGACAGCTCCAAGAGACCCAGTACTTC.

The V call is TRBV7-6, the J call TRBJ1-2; 7 positions match TRBD1. CDR1 SGHVS and CDR2 FNYEAQ come from the germline V gene. CDR3 length: 15 amino acids. The junction had 12 bases not matched to a gene; V was cut back by 0 bases and J by 11 bases. CDR3: CASSLAGDSIGSYTF. For the CDR3, the DNA is TGTGCCAGCAGCTTAGCGGGGGACAGTATTGGTTCGTACACCTTC.

This clonotype has more than one count but fewer than ten. The chain recombines TRBV15 with TRBJ1-2, with TRBD1 matching 8 bases. J lost 4 bases, V lost 3 bases, and 1 base had no gene match. This CDR3 is 13 amino acids long. Germline V gives CDR1 LNHNV, CDR2 YYDKDF (reference sequence). CDR3 amino acids: CATSRGQAYGYTF. CDR3 coding DNA: TGTGCCACCAGCAGGGGACAGGCCTATGGCTACACCTTC.

This clonotype appeared a few times. This chain links TRBV29-1 with TRBJ2-1, with 7 nucleotides matching TRBD2. V lost 1 base, J lost 9 bases, and 6 bases stayed unmatched. Germline loops: CDR1 SQVTM, CDR2 ANQGSEA. The CDR3 length is 13 residues. The CDR3 bases are TGCAGCGTTGAAGTTGGGGGGGTTAGTGAGCAGTTCTTC. It specifies CSVEVGGVSEQFF.

This clonotype was recorded only once. This sequence joins TRBV7-8 and TRBJ2-7; D possibly corresponds to TRBD1 (6 bases). Germline CDR1 SGHVS, CDR2 FQNEAQ. V was cut by 0 bases and J by 3 bases, with 15 bases left in between. The CDR3 is 16 residues long. In nucleotides, the CDR3 is TGTGCCAGCAGCTTAGCCCCCAGGGGTAAGCTCTACGAGCAGTACTTC. Protein product: CASSLAPRGKLYEQYF.

The chain joins TRBV3-1 to TRBJ2-5; D remains unclear. Germline values: CDR1 LGHDT, CDR2 YNNKEL (reference sequence). The CDR3 is 15 amino acids. V was trimmed by 1 base and J by 2 bases, leaving 11 bases between them. The chain's CDR3 is CASSQVAIVQETQYF. The CDR3 nucleotides read TGTGCCAGCAGCCAAGTGGCCATAGTACAAGAGACCCAGTACTTC.

This chain uses TRBV12-5 with TRBJ1-1, with D possibly TRBD1 on 5 matching bases. V lost 0 bases and J lost 1, with 24 bases in between. CDR1 and CDR2 (germline): LGHNT, FRNRAP. The CDR3 totals 20 residues. The CDR3 loop is CASGLVLGGLAEHKNTEAFF. The CDR3 nucleotides read TGTGCTAGTGGTTTGGTATTGGGGGGACTGGCCGAACATAAGAACACTGAAGCTTTCTTT.

V usage is TRBV2 and J usage is TRBJ2-6; D is uncertain. CDR1 is SNHLY, CDR2 FYNNEI, per germline. Trimming took off 9 bases at V and 0 bases at J, with 9 bases between the two ends. The CDR3 is 14 amino acids. CDR3 in amino acids: CASGAYSGANVLTF. The CDR3 DNA reads TGTGCCAGTGGTGCGTACTCTGGGGCCAACGTCCTGACTTTC.

This clonotype was observed a few times. The chain combines TRBV29-1 with TRBJ2-7, with 14 bases lining up with TRBD2. The V gene end was trimmed by 3 bases and the J gene end by 4 bases; junction bases not matched to a gene: 8. The CDR3 spans 16 residues. Germline CDR1 SQVTM, CDR2 ANQGSEA. The CDR3 region is CSVDVGTSGSGYEQYF. In nucleotides, the CDR3 is TGCAGCGTTGACGTTGGGACTAGCGGGAGTGGGTACGAGCAGTACTTC.

This clonotype was seen a single time. This chain uses TRBV10-3 with TRBJ1-2; 7 bases agree with TRBD1. CDR1 is ENHRY, CDR2 SYGVKD, per germline. The CDR3 has 15 amino acids. V shed 1 base and J 12 bases; nucleotides not matched to a gene: 14. The CDR3 nucleotides read TGTGCCATCAGTGAGTTTAAAACAGGGGTAACTGGAAACACCTTC. It is translated as CAISEFKTGVTGNTF.

The chain combines TRBV15 with TRBJ2-7; 10 nucleotides agree with TRBD2. J gave up 4 bases and V 3 bases, and 9 bases lay outside the gene matches. CDR3 length: 16 residues. Germline V gene lookup returns CDR1 LNHNV and CDR2 YYDKDF (reference sequence). CDR3 protein: CATSSEGPAGGYEQYF. CDR3 DNA: TGTGCCACCAGCAGTGAAGGGCCAGCGGGAGGGTACGAGCAGTACTTC.

V is TRBV28 and J is TRBJ2-2; D is unclear. The V end was cut by 6 bases, the J end by 8 bases, with 13 bases between. Germline CDR1 MDHEN, CDR2 SYDVKM. The CDR3 has 13 residues. The CDR3 DNA is TGTGCCAGCAGGCTGAGGTCGACAGGGGAGCTGTTTTTT. Residues: CASRLRSTGELFF.